This T cell receptor (beta chain) was sequenced in a study of blood T cell repertoires in COVID-19. Across the study: Samples came from the United States, Italy and Spain, spanning acute and convalescent COVID-19. T cells, B-cell-depleted T cells, or PBMCs supplied cDNA or gDNA.

Original processing notes: Amplifying reference gene primers gave estimates of nucleated cell counts. The method was immunoSEQ multiplex PCR; TCRdb's version includes in-frame clones alone and lacks a portion of them. Clone size and the V and J calls come from that table; the DNA yielded D and trimming. The sample contains around 140,000 clones, roughly 84% of which appear only once. Trimming stripped 5 bases from V and 2 bases from J, with 21 bases between. Germline V gene lookup returns CDR1 SGHRS and CDR2 YFSETQ. The CDR3 is made up of 17 amino acids. V gene TRBV5-1 combines with J gene TRBJ2-3; TRBD2 might be the D (6 bases). Sequencing was performed on peripheral blood. This clonotype was obtained from a woman in her fifties or sixties with acute or convalescent COVID-19. The CDR3 sequence is CASSRNSAGMITDTQYF. The CDR3 nucleotides are TGCGCCAGCAGTCGGAATTCGGCGGGGATGATCACAGATACGCAGTATTTT. The variable domain in full, with the rest retrieved from reference TRBV5-1 and TRBJ2-3, is KAGVTQTPRYLIKTRGQQVTLSCSPISGHRSVSWYQQTPGQGLQFLFEYFSETQRNKGNFPGRFSGRQFSNSRSEMNVSTLELGDSALYLCASSRNSAGMITDTQYFGPGTRLTVL.